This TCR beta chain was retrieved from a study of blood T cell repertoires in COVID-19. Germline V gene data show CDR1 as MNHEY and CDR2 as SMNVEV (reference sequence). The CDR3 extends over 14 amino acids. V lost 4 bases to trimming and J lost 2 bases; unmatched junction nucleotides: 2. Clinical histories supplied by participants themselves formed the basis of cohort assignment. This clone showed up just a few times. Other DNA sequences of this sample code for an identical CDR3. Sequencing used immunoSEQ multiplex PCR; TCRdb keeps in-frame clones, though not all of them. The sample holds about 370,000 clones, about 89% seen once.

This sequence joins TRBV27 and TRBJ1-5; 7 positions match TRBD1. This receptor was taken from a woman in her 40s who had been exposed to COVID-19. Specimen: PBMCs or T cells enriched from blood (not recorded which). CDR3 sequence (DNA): TGTGCCAGCAGTTGGACAGGTGGCAATCAGCCCCAGCATTTT. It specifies CASSWTGGNQPQHF.